These 23 T cell receptor beta chains originate from one sample sequenced in a study of Graves' ophthalmopathy and Graves' hyperthyroidism (dated by TCRdb to the late 2010s). The instrument was an Illumina HiSeq 2000. TCR beta CDR3 regions were amplified from RNA transcripts for repertoire sequencing. A first-round RT-PCR used HTBI primers with the Qiagen OneStep RT-PCR kit, followed by a second-round multiplex PCR, size selection and purification. TCRdb's own reprocessing of the public reads used fastp at Q25 and MiXCR and kept productive beta chains. Rows are unified per CDR3 protein, each entry keeping the most common DNA and genes. The sample contains fewer than 350,000 distinct CDR3 sequences, 17% of them found a single time. The top ten clonotypes cover roughly an eighth of the sample. Sequencing was performed on peripheral blood. The receptor source for this set is an adult man with Graves' ophthalmopathy.

The CDR3 coding sequence is TGTGCCAGCAGCTTTCCGAACCTCCGGATGGAGGGGGGCGGCTACACCTTC. Protein: CASSFPNLRMEGGGYTF. The rearrangement links TRBV12-3 or TRBV12-4 to TRBJ1-2, with D perhaps TRBD1 (6 bases). The CDR3 length is 17 residues. V was shortened by 6 bases and J by 8 bases, with 28 bases between the two germline ends.

This clonotype was recorded many times. The chain recombines TRBV2 with TRBJ2-5; 8 nucleotides agree with TRBD2. With 2 bases clipped from V and 4 bases from J, the junction kept 9 bases outside the gene matches. Germline V CDR1 and CDR2: SNHLY, FYNNEI. The CDR3 is made up of 16 amino acids. The CDR3 nucleotides read TGTGCCAGCAGTGAACGGGGGGGGCGCATCCTAGAGACCCAGTACTTC. It specifies CASSERGGRILETQYF.

This clonotype was found many times. The V gene is TRBV14, the J gene TRBJ2-7; the match to TRBD1 covers 9 bases. Unmatched junction bases numbered 5, after V lost 3 bases and J lost 8 bases. This CDR3 region has 13 residues. CDR1 and CDR2 from the germline V gene are SGHDN and FVKESK. The CDR3 DNA reads TGTGCCAGCAGCCACCCTACAGGGGGCCAGCAGTACTTC. This encodes CASSHPTGGQQYF.

The V and J genes are TRBV6-1 and TRBJ2-5, with 12 bases matching TRBD2. The length of the CDR3 is 16 residues. J gave up 1 base and V 6 bases, and 6 bases lay outside the gene matches. Germline V CDR1 and CDR2: MNHNS, SASEGT. The CDR3 DNA sequence: TGTGCCAGCAGACGTACTAGCGGGAGGCGCCAAGAGACCCAGTACTTC. Translated: CASRRTSGRRQETQYF.

This clonotype was seen at least ten times. The chain is built from TRBV7-9 and TRBJ1-1; TRBD1 is a possible D gene (5 bases). The germline V gene encodes CDR1 SEHNR and CDR2 FQNEAQ (reference sequence). Trimming took off 3 bases at V and 1 base at J, with 9 bases between the two ends. The CDR3 runs to 14 residues. This CDR3 is CASSLGRGNTEAFF. The CDR3 nucleotides are TGTGCCAGCAGCTTGGGACGGGGGAACACTGAAGCTTTCTTT.

This clonotype was found many times. V gene TRBV25-1 combines with J gene TRBJ1-5; D might be TRBD1 (5 bases). Between the trimmed V and J ends, which lost 8 bases and 6 bases, there was a span of 20 bases. The CDR3 contains 15 residues. Germline V gene lookup returns CDR1 MGHDK and CDR2 SYGVNS. CDR3 residues: CASLKPARDCQPQHF. The CDR3 DNA sequence: TGTGCCAGCCTAAAACCGGCCAGGGATTGTCAGCCCCAGCATTTT. The full variable domain, its missing parts supplied by reference TRBV25-1 and TRBJ1-5, is EADIYQTPRYLVIGTGKKITLECSQTMGHDKMYWYQQDPGMELHLIHYSYGVNSTEKGDLSSESTVSRIRTEHFPLTLESARPSHTSQYLCASLKPARDCQPQHFGDGTRLSIL.

The chain has TRBV12-3 or TRBV12-4 and TRBJ2-4, with D possibly matching TRBD1 (6 bases). V gave up 3 bases and J gave up 8 bases, with 8 bases separating them. This CDR3 has 12 amino acids. As DNA, the CDR3 is TGTGCCAGCAGTTTCCCAGGGGACATTCAGTACTTC. Residues: CASSFPGDIQYF.

In DNA form, the CDR3 reads TGTGCCAGCAGCGTTACCATCCCAGAGACCCAGTACTTC. Its translation: CASSVTIPETQYF. This chain joins TRBV6-2 or TRBV6-3 and TRBJ2-5; no firm D call. Germline lookup yields CDR1 MNHEY and CDR2 SVGEGT. V was pared by 6 bases and J by 4 bases, with 12 bases between. The CDR3 consists of 13 residues.

J is TRBJ1-3 and V is TRBV28, with D hard to call. This CDR3 region has 14 residues. Trimming removed 2 bases from V and 4 bases from J, with 9 bases in between. CDR1 MDHEN and CDR2 SYDVKM come from the germline V gene. CDR3 nucleotide sequence: TGTGCCAGCAGTTTACGGGGTTTAGGAAACACCATATATTTT. Protein sequence: CASSLRGLGNTIYF.

The V and J genes are TRBV28 and TRBJ2-7; perhaps D is TRBD1 or TRBD2 (5 bases each). The V and J ends lost 6 bases and 3 bases respectively, with 18 bases between them. CDR1 is MDHEN, CDR2 SYDVKM, per germline. The CDR3 is 15 residues long. CDR3 amino acids: CASSRPPGLLYEQYF. In DNA, the CDR3 is TGTGCCAGCAGCCGACCCCCGGGGCTACTCTACGAGCAGTACTTC.

This clonotype was observed many times. The rearrangement uses TRBV28 and TRBJ1-1; the match to TRBD1 covers 9 bases. CDR1 and CDR2 from the germline V gene are MDHEN and SYDVKM. V shed 5 bases and J 0 bases; nucleotides not matched to a gene: 10. The CDR3 is 17 amino acids. The CDR3 DNA reads TGTGCCAGCAGTCCGCCGGGACAGGGTCAGATGAACACTGAAGCTTTCTTT. Protein: CASSPPGQGQMNTEAFF. Complete variable domain (other parts from reference TRBV28 and TRBJ1-1): DVKVTQSSRYLVKRTGEKVFLECVQDMDHENMFWYRQDPGLGLRLIYFSYDVKMKEKGDIPEGYSVSREKKERFSLILESASTNQTSMYLCASSPPGQGQMNTEAFFGQGTRLTVV.

This clonotype has a count of ten or more. The genes are TRBV2 and TRBJ1-2; 9 bases fit TRBD1. J lost 8 bases, V lost 2 bases, and 9 bases had no gene match. Germline lookup yields CDR1 SNHLY and CDR2 FYNNEI. The CDR3 consists of 15 residues. The CDR3 protein is CASSERDRARRGYTF. CDR3 in DNA: TGTGCCAGCAGTGAAAGGGACAGGGCCCGCCGGGGCTACACCTTC.

V usage is TRBV7-3 and J usage is TRBJ1-6; 7 bases are a match to TRBD1. This CDR3 has 14 residues. V lost 8 bases and J lost 6; bases outside the gene matches: 7. CDR1 and CDR2 from the germline V gene are SGHTA and FQGTGA. CDR3 protein: CASGRQGRNSPLHF. CDR3 in DNA: TGTGCCAGCGGAAGACAGGGCCGTAATTCACCCCTCCACTTT.

This clonotype came up a few times. This may come from a read error, since a much larger clone is one base off. The chain links TRBV7-2 to TRBJ2-7, with D maybe TRBD2 (5 bases). Per germline, CDR1 SGHTA and CDR2 FQGNSA. The CDR3 sequence is 15 residues long. CDR3 region: CVSSLTSAGSYEQYF. The CDR3 DNA follows: TGTGTCAGCAGCTTAACGTCTGCGGGTTCCTACGAGCAGTACTTC.

This clonotype has at least ten counts. The genes are TRBV7-8 and TRBJ1-1, with a possible D match to TRBD1 (6 bases). Per the germline V gene, CDR1 is SGHVS and CDR2 is FQNEAQ. This CDR3 spans 14 amino acids. Trimming left V 6 bases short and J 3 bases short, with 14 bases between. CDR3 in amino acids: CASSPREGDTEAFF. CDR3 sequence (DNA): TGTGCCAGCAGTCCCCGGGAGGGGGACACTGAAGCTTTCTTT.

This clonotype was seen only a few times. Because it lacks the conserved phenylalanine or tryptophan at the end, this CDR3 is likely a read error. The genes are TRBV27 and TRBJ2-3; D call uncertain. This CDR3 is 15 amino acids long. The germline CDR1 and CDR2 sequences are MNHEY and SMNVEV (reference sequence). V gave up 0 bases and J gave up 4 bases, with 11 bases separating them. The CDR3 nucleotides are TGTGCCAGCAGTTTATCGTTGGCTCAGGCAGATACGCAGTATTCT. Protein: CASSLSLAQADTQYS.

This clonotype was observed at least ten times. The rearrangement joins TRBV12-3 or TRBV12-4 to TRBJ2-4; D gene unclear. Trimming took 2 bases from V and 9 from J, leaving 14 bases between them. The CDR3 sequence is 14 residues long. The CDR3 reads CASSLRSLESIQYF. The DNA of the CDR3 is TGTGCCAGCAGTTTACGCTCTCTGGAAAGCATTCAGTACTTC.

In this sample, this clonotype turned up many times. The gene calls are TRBV7-2 and TRBJ2-7; D is possibly TRBD1 or TRBD2 (5 bases each). Germline-derived CDR1 and CDR2 are SGHTA and FQGNSA. V gave up 2 bases and J gave up 2 bases, with 13 bases separating them. This CDR3 is built from 15 residues. In DNA form, the CDR3 reads TGTGCCAGCAGCTTACGGCAGGGACCAGCCTACGAGCAGTACTTC. Amino acid sequence: CASSLRQGPAYEQYF. Full variable domain (outside the CDR3, taken from reference TRBV7-2 and TRBJ2-7): GAGVSQSPSNKVTEKGKDVELRCDPISGHTALYWYRQSLGQGLEFLIYFQGNSAPDKSGLPSDRFSAERTGGSVSTLTIQRTQQEDSAVYLCASSLRQGPAYEQYFGPGTRLTVT.

This clonotype occurred many times. The chain recombines TRBV5-1 with TRBJ2-5; D may be TRBD1 (5 bases). This CDR3 comprises 13 residues. The germline CDR1 and CDR2 sequences are SGHRS and YFSETQ. V was trimmed by 2 bases and J by 3 bases, leaving 8 bases between them. The CDR3 bases are TGCGCCAGCAGCTTATTGACAGAAGAGACCCAGTACTTC. Amino acids: CASSLLTEETQYF.

This clonotype has at least ten counts. V usage is TRBV4-1 and J usage is TRBJ2-7; no firm D call. The germline V gene encodes CDR1 MGHRA and CDR2 YSYEKL. CDR3 length: 14 residues. With 1 base removed from V and 3 bases from J, the gap between germline ends came to 10 bases. CDR3 sequence reads: CASSQVASNYEQYF. CDR3 DNA sequence: TGCGCCAGCAGCCAAGTGGCCAGTAACTACGAGCAGTACTTC.

The rearrangement joins TRBV2 to TRBJ2-7; 9 bases match TRBD2. CDR1 is SNHLY, CDR2 FYNNEI, per germline. Trimming took 1 base from V and 4 from J; bases not matched to a gene: 8. The CDR3 is made up of 16 amino acids. The CDR3 here is CASSEGLAGFGYEQYF. In DNA form, the CDR3 reads TGTGCCAGCAGTGAAGGGCTAGCGGGATTCGGGTACGAGCAGTACTTC.

This clonotype was detected many times. V and J are TRBV7-6 and TRBJ2-7, with D unclear. The germline V and J ends were trimmed by 1 base and 2 bases, with 6 bases remaining between them. The germline V gene has CDR1 SGHVS and CDR2 FNYEAQ. This CDR3 is built from 13 residues. The CDR3 coding sequence is TGTGCCAGCAGCTTAGAACATGCCTACGAGCAGTACTTC. This encodes CASSLEHAYEQYF.

This clonotype was seen ten or more times. The chain has TRBV10-1 and TRBJ2-7; D gene unclear. The CDR3 covers 13 residues. V was shortened by 0 bases and J by 7 bases, with 10 bases between the two germline ends. CDR1 and CDR2 (germline): WNHNN, SYGVQD (reference sequence). CDR3 sequence: CASSESVQIEQYF. The CDR3 nucleotides are TGCGCCAGCAGTGAGTCCGTCCAGATAGAGCAGTACTTC.